This T cell receptor (beta chain) emerged from a study of T cells in women clearing cervical HPV infection. Study as a whole: Donors had HPV16-related CIN3 or worse; 2 had invasive cancer.

Assay: immunoSEQ multiplex PCR; the TCRdb copy retains only in-frame clones and omits some. This sample contains more than 25,000 clones. The germline V gene has CDR1 SGHAT and CDR2 FQDESV (reference sequence). Trimming removed 5 bases from V and 1 base from J; junction bases left unmatched: 5. CDR3 length: 15 residues. A word on this clone: Its antigen is as yet unknown. The missing CDR3 end, 3 residues past where the read stops, is filled in from the germline J gene.

Study-wide results and caveats: Repertoire richness, not evenness, was significantly elevated in CIN3+ cases versus controls.

This chain joins TRBV11-1 and TRBJ1-3; 7 bases are shared with TRBD1. The sample taken for sequencing was blood buffy coat. The clonotype was recovered from a woman aged 18 to 75 with a cervical HPV16 infection that either progressed to CIN3+ or cleared (not recorded which). The covered CDR3 bases are TGTGCCAGCAGCGACAGGGCGAGATCTGGAAACACC. Protein product: CASSDRARSGNT. The whole CDR3 is CASSDRARSGNTIYF.